This T cell receptor (beta chain) was identified in a study of T cells in Graves' hyperthyroidism and ophthalmopathy. Study-wide background: Peripheral blood was secured at the point of initial diagnosis, before any treatment.

Whole-study findings and limits: Blood also contained most expanded thyroid clonotypes above 0.001.

TCR beta CDR3 sequences were amplified from RNA transcripts. The study used the HTBI primer set for a first-round RT-PCR of the TCR CDR3. TCRdb used MiXCR to reprocess the multiplex PCR reads, holding one entry per CDR3 protein. The sample holds fewer than 400,000 distinct CDR3 sequences, 15% to 18% seen once. The study excluded patients with uncontrolled infection, other autoimmune disease, pregnancy or lactation. Any symptoms of ophthalmopathy came after the first hyperthyroidism diagnosis, from which the blood sample dates. As regards this clonotype: Its antigen is currently unknown.

Germline-derived CDR1 and CDR2 are DFQATT and SNEGSKA (reference sequence). This CDR3 has 15 residues. The sample comprised blood. This sequence originates from a young woman with Graves' hyperthyroidism that later progressed to Graves' ophthalmopathy. The V call is TRBV20-1, the J call TRBJ2-5; TRBD1 matches 8 bases. The CDR3 region has the DNA TGCAGCAGTCCTCCCCGATGGACAGGGCAAGAGACCCAGTACTTC. The encoded protein is CSSPPRWTGQETQYF.